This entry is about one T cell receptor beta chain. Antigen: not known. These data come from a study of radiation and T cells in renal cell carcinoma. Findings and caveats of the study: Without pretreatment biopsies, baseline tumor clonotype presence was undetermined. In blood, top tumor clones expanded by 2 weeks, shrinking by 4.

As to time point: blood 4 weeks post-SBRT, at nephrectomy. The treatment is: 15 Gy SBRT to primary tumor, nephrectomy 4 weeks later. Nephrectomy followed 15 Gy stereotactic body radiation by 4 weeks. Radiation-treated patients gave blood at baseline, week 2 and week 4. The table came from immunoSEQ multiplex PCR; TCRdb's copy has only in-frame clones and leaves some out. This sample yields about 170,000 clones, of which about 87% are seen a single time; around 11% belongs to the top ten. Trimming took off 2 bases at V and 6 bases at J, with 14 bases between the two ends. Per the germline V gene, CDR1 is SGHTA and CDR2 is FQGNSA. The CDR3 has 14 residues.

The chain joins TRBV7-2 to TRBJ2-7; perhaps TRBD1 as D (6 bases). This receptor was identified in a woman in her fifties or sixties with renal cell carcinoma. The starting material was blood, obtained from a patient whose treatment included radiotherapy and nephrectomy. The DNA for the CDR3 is TGTGCCAGCAGCTTATACGGGACACAGGTCGAGCAGTACTTC. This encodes CASSLYGTQVEQYF.